This T cell receptor (beta chain) originates from a study of blood T cell repertoires in COVID-19. Study at large: Acute and convalescent COVID-19 samples came from the United States, Italy and Spain.

How the authors handled the data: For nucleated cells, counts were estimated from reference gene primer amplification. The repertoire was sequenced with immunoSEQ multiplex PCR; TCRdb's copy has only in-frame clones and lacks some. The V and J calls and clone size are taken from that table; D and trimming were inferred from the DNA. Of 100,000 or so clones listed, approximately 80% are singletons. The receptor was isolated from a man between 65 and 85 years old with active or convalescent COVID-19. Sequenced sample: peripheral blood.

DNA of the CDR3: TGTGCCAGCAGCCAACGGGGGGCGGGGGGCACAGATACGCAGTATTTT. Residues: CASSQRGAGGTDTQYF. The rearrangement joins TRBV3-1 (or the pseudogene TRBV3-2) to TRBJ2-3; D is possibly TRBD2 (7 bases). Trimming stripped 2 bases from V and 1 base from J, with 13 bases between. This CDR3 has 16 amino acids. Germline V gene lookup returns CDR1 LGHDT and CDR2 YNNKEL (reference sequence).